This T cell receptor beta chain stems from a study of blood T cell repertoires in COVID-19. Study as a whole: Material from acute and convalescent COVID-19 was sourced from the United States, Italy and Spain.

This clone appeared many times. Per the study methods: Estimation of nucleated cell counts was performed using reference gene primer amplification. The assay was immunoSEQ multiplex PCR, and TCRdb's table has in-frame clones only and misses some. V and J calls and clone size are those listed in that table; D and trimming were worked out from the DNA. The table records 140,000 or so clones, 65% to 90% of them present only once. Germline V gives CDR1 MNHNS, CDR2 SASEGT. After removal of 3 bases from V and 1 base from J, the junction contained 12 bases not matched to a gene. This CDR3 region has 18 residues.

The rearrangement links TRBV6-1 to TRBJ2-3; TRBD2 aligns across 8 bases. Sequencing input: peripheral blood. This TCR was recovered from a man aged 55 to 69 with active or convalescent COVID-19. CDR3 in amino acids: CASSEQAGVERGTDTQYF. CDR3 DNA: TGTGCCAGCAGTGAGCAAGCGGGAGTAGAAAGAGGCACAGATACGCAGTATTTT.